A single T cell receptor beta chain is shown here with its context. The junction shows a germline mismatch at one end, possibly a read error. The sample comes from a study of CD8 T cells in Susac syndrome. It was with random hexamers that 0.5 to 1 ug RNA was reverse transcribed. TCRdb processed the immunoSEQ multiplex PCR reads anew with MiXCR; each CDR3 protein has one entry. The sample has around 300,000 distinct CDR3 sequences, roughly 85% seen once. The CDR3 is made up of 15 amino acids. The chain is built from TRBV12-3 or TRBV12-4 and TRBJ1-4; perhaps TRBD1 as D (6 bases). The sequence came from a human donor with multiple sclerosis. Source material: CD8+ T cells from PBMCs. Here the CDR3 reads CASSLVRGASEKLVF. CDR3 DNA: TGTGCCAGCAGTTTGGTCCGGGGGGCATCTGAAAAACTGGTTTTT.